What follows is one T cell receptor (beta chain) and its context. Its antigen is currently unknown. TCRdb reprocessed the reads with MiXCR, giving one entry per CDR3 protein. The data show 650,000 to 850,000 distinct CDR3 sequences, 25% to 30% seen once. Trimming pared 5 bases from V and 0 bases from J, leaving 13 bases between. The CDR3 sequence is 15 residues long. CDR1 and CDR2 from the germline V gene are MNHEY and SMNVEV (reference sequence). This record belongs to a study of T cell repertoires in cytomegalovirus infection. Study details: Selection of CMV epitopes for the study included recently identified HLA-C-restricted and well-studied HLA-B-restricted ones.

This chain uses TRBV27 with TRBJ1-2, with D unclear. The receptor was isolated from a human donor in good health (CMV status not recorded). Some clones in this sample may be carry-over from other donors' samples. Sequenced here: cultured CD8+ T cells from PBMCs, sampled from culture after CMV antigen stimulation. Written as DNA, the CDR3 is TGTGCCAGCAGTCCCGGTTCCGGAGCTAACTATGGCTACACCTTC. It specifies CASSPGSGANYGYTF.